This TCR beta chain was sequenced for a study of blood T cell repertoires in COVID-19. Across the study: The United States, Italy and Spain were the sources of the acute and convalescent COVID-19 samples. T cells, B-cell-depleted T cells, or PBMCs supplied cDNA or gDNA.

In the original analysis: By means of reference gene primer amplification, nucleated cell counts were estimated. Data came from immunoSEQ multiplex PCR; TCRdb stores just in-frame clones and leaves some out. V and J calls and clone size are those listed in that table; D and trimming were worked out from the DNA. Of roughly 250,000 clones in the sample, 80% to 90% were seen once. The V gene end was trimmed by 2 bases and the J gene end by 8 bases; junction bases not matched to a gene: 12. CDR1 and CDR2 (germline): MNHEY, SVGAGI. The CDR3 totals 16 residues. The sample comprised peripheral blood. The source is a woman between 40 and 50 years old with acute or convalescent COVID-19. The chain couples TRBV6-5 to TRBJ2-1; TRBD2 matches 7 bases. CDR3 nucleotide sequence: TGTGCCAGCAGTTACCAAAGCGGGGTAATTGTCTATGAGCAGTTCTTC. Protein: CASSYQSGVIVYEQFF.